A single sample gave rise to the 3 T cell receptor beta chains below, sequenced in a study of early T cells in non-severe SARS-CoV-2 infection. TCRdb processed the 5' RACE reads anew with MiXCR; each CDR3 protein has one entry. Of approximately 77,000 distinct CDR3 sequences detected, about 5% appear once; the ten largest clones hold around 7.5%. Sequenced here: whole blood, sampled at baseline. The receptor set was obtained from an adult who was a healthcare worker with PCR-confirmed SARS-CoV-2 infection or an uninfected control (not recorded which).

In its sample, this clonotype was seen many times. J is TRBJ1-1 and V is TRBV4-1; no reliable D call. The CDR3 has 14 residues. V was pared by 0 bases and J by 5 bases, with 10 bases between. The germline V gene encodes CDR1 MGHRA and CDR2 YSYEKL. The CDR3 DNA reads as TGCGCCAGCAGCCAAGATAGCAGCTTGACTGAAGCTTTCTTT. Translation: CASSQDSSLTEAFF.

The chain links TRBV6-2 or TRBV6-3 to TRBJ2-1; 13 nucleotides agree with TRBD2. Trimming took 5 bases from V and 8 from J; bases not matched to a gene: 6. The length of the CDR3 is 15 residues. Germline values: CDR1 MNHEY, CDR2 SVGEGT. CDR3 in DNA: TGTGCCAGCAGTAGGACTAGCGGGAGTGTTGATGAGCAGTTCTTC. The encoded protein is CASSRTSGSVDEQFF.

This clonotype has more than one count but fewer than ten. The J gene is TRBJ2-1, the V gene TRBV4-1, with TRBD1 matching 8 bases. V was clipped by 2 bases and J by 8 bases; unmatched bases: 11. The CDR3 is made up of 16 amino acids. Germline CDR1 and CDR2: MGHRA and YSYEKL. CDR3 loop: CASSQRRAGGLDEQFF. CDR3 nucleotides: TGCGCCAGCAGCCAAAGGAGGGCAGGGGGCCTCGATGAGCAGTTCTTC.